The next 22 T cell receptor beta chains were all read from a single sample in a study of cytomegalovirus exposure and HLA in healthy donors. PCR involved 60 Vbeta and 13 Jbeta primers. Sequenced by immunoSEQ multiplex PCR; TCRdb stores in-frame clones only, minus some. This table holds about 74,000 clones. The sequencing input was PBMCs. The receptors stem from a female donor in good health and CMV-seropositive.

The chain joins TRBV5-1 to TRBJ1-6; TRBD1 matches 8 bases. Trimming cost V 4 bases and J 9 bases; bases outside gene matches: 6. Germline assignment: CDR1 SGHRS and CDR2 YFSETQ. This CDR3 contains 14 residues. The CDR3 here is CASSGQGDGSPLHF. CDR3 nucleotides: TGCGCCAGCAGCGGACAGGGTGACGGTTCACCCCTCCACTTT. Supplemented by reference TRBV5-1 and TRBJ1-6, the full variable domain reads KAGVTQTPRYLIKTRGQQVTLSCSPISGHRSVSWYQQTPGQGLQFLFEYFSETQRNKGNFPGRFSGRQFSNSRSEMNVSTLELGDSALYLCASSGQGDGSPLHFGNGTRLTVT.

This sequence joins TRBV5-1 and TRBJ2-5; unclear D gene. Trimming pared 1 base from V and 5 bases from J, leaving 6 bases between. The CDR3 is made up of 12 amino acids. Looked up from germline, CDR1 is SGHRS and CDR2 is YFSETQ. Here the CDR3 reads CASSLNSETQYF. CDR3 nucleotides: TGCGCCAGCAGCTTGAACAGTGAGACCCAGTACTTC.

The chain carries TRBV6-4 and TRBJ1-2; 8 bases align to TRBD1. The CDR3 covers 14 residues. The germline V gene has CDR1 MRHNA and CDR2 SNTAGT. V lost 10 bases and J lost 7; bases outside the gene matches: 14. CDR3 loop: CAKCTDRAPGGYTF. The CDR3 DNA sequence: TGTGCCAAATGTACGGACAGGGCTCCTGGTGGCTACACCTTC.

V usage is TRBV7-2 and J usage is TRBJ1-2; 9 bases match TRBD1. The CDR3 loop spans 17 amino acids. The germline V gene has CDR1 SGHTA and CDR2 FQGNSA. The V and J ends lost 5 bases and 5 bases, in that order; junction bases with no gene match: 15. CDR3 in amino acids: CASSQQSGQGRAYGYTF. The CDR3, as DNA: TGTGCCAGCAGCCAGCAATCGGGACAGGGTAGGGCTTATGGCTACACCTTC.

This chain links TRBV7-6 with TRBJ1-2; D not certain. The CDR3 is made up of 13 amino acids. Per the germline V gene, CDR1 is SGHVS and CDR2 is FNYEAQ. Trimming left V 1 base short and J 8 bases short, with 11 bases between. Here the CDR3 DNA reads TGTGCCAGCAGCTTAGTTGGAGAAGCGGGCTACACCTTC. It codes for CASSLVGEAGYTF.

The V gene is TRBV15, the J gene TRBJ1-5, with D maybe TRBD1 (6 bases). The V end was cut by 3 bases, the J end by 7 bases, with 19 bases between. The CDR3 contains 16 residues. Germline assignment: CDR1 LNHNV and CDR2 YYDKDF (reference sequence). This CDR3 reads CATSRGASIDEQPQHF. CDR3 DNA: TGTGCCACCAGCAGGGGGGCATCGATAGATGAGCAGCCCCAGCATTTT. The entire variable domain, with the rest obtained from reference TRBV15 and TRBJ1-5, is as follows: DAMVIQNPRYQVTQFGKPVTLSCSQTLNHNVMYWYQQKSSQAPKLLFHYYDKDFNNEADTPDNFQSRRPNTSFCFLDIRSPGLGDTAMYLCATSRGASIDEQPQHFGDGTRLSIL.

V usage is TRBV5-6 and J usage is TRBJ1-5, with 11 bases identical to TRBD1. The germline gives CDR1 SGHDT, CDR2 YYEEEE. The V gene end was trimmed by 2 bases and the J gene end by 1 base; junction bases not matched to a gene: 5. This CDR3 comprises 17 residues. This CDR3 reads CASSFRDRGKSNQPQHF. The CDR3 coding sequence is TGTGCCAGCAGCTTCAGGGACAGGGGGAAAAGCAATCAGCCCCAGCATTTT. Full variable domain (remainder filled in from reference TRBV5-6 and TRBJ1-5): DAGVTQSPTHLIKTRGQQVTLRCSPKSGHDTVSWYQQALGQGPQFIFQYYEEEERQRGNFPDRFSGHQFPNYSSELNVNALLLGDSALYLCASSFRDRGKSNQPQHFGDGTRLSIL.

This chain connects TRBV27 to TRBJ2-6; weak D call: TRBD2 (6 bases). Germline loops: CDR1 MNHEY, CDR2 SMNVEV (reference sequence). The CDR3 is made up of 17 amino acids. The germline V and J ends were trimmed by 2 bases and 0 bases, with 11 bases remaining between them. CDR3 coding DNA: TGTGCCAGCAGTTTACAAACGGGGGTCTCTGGGGCCAACGTCCTGACTTTC. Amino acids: CASSLQTGVSGANVLTF.

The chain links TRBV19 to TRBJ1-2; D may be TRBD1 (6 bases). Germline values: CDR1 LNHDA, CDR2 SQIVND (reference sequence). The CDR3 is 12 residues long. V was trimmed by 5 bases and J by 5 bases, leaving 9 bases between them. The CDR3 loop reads CASSLGQYGYTF. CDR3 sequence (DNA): TGTGCCAGTAGTCTCGGACAGTATGGCTACACCTTC.

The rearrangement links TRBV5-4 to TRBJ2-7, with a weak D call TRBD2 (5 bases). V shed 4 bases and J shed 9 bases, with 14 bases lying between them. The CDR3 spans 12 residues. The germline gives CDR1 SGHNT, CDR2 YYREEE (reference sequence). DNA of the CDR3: TGTGCCAGCAGCAAGGCCGGGGTCCGGCAGTACTTC. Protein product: CASSKAGVRQYF. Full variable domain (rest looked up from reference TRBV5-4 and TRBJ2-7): ETGVTQSPTHLIKTRGQQVTLRCSSQSGHNTVSWYQQALGQGPQFIFQYYREEENGRGNFPPRFSGLQFPNYSSELNVNALELDDSALYLCASSKAGVRQYFGPGTRLTVT.

The CDR3 DNA follows: TGTGCCAGTAGCGACAGTGGCAATCAGCCCCAGCATTTT. Its translation is CASSDSGNQPQHF. The chain uses TRBV19 and TRBJ1-5; D might be TRBD1 (5 bases). This CDR3 has 13 residues. Trimming took off 6 bases at V and 2 bases at J, with 8 bases between the two ends. CDR1 and CDR2 from the germline V gene are LNHDA and SQIVND (reference sequence).

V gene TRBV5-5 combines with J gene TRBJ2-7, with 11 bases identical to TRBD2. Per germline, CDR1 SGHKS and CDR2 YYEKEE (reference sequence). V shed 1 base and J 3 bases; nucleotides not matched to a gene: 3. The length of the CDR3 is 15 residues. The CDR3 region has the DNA TGTGCCAGCAGCTTGAATAGCGGGAGGGGCTACGAGCAGTACTTC. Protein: CASSLNSGRGYEQYF.

This CDR3 is CASSIKGEIQGELFF. The CDR3 DNA sequence: TGTGCCAGTAGTATCAAGGGGGAGATTCAGGGGGAGCTGTTTTTT. The chain links TRBV19 to TRBJ2-2; TRBD1 is a possible D gene (6 bases). V was trimmed by 3 bases and J by 8 bases, leaving 16 bases between them. The CDR3 covers 15 residues. Germline CDR1 reads LNHDA; CDR2 reads SQIVND (reference sequence).

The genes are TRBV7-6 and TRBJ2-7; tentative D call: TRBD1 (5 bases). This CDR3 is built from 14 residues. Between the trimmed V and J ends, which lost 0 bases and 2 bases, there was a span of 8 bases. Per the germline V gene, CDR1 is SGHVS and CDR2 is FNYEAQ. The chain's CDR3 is CASSLASGTYEQYF. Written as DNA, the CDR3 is TGTGCCAGCAGCTTAGCCTCAGGGACCTACGAGCAGTACTTC. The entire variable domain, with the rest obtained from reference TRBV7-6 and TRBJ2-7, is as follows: GAGVSQSPRYKVTKRGQDVALRCDPISGHVSLYWYRQALGQGPEFLTYFNYEAQQDKSGLPNDRFSAERPEGSISTLTIQRTEQRDSAMYRCASSLASGTYEQYFGPGTRLTVT.

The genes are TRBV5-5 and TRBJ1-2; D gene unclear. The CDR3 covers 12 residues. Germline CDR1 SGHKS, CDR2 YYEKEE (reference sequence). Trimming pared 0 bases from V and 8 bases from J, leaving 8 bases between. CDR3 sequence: CASSLVRKGYTF. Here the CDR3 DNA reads TGTGCCAGCAGCTTGGTGAGGAAGGGCTACACCTTC.

The CDR3 DNA is TGTGCCAGCTCACCACAGGGAACAGGGGCAGATCCTAACTATGGCTACACCTTC. Protein: CASSPQGTGADPNYGYTF. V and J are TRBV18 and TRBJ1-2; TRBD1 aligns across 7 bases. V lost 1 base to trimming and J lost 0 bases; unmatched junction nucleotides: 11. Germline CDR1 is KGHSH and CDR2 is LQKENI. This CDR3 is 18 amino acids long.

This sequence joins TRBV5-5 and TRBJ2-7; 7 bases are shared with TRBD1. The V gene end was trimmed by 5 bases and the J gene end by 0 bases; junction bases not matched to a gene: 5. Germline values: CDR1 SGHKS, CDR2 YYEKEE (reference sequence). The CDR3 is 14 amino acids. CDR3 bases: TGTGCCAGCAGGGGGACAGTGAGCTCCTACGAGCAGTACTTC. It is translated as CASRGTVSSYEQYF.

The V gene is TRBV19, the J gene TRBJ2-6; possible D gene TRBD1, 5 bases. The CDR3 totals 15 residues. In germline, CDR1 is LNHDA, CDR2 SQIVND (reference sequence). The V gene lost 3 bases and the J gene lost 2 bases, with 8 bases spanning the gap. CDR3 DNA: TGTGCCAGTAGTATGTTACAGGCTGGGGCCAACGTCCTGACTTTC. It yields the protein CASSMLQAGANVLTF.

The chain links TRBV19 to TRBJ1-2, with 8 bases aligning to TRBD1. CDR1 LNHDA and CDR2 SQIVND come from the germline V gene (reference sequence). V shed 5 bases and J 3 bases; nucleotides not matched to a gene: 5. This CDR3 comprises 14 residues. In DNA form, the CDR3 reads TGTGCCAGTAGTTCGACAGGGGCGGACTATGGCTACACCTTC. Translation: CASSSTGADYGYTF.

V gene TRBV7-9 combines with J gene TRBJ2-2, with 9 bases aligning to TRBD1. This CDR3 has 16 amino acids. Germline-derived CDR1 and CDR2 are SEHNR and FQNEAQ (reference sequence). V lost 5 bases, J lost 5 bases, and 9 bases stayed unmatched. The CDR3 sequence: CASSPRDRVRTGELFF. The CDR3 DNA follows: TGTGCCAGCAGCCCAAGGGACAGGGTGAGGACCGGGGAGCTGTTTTTT.

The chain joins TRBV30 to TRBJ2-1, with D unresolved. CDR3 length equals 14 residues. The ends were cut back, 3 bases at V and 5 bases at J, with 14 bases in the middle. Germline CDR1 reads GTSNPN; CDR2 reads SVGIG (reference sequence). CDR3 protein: CAWSASYSNNEQFF. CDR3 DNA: TGTGCCTGGAGCGCTTCCTACAGCAACAATGAGCAGTTCTTC.

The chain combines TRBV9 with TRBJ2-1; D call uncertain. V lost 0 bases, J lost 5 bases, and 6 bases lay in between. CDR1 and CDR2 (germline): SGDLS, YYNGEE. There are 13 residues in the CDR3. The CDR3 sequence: CASSVGPNNEQFF. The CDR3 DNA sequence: TGTGCCAGCAGCGTAGGTCCCAACAATGAGCAGTTCTTC.